This entry lists 22 T cell receptor beta chains sequenced from one sample in a study of blood T cell dynamics during melanoma immunotherapy. The sample's time point: pre-treatment baseline. Assay: immunoSEQ multiplex PCR; the TCRdb copy retains only in-frame clones and omits some. The table has around 15,000 clones, about 85% seen once; the top ten hold roughly 5%. Sequencing was performed on blood, taken from a patient treated with checkpoint blockade. These receptors came from a human donor with melanoma.

V usage is TRBV4-1 and J usage is TRBJ2-7; D unclear. Germline V gene sequence: CDR1 MGHRA, CDR2 YSYEKL. The CDR3 contains 15 residues. Trimming took off 1 base at V and 6 bases at J, with 16 bases between the two ends. CDR3 sequence reads: CASSQVLLVGSEQYF. CDR3 nucleotide sequence: TGCGCCAGCAGCCAAGTCTTGCTGGTAGGTAGCGAGCAGTACTTC.

This chain links TRBV10-3 with TRBJ1-5; possible D gene TRBD1, 5 bases. The germline V gene encodes CDR1 ENHRY and CDR2 SYGVKD. V was trimmed by 3 bases and J by 4 bases, leaving 10 bases between them. The CDR3 covers 14 residues. CDR3 loop: CAISEATENQPQHF. The CDR3 DNA reads as TGTGCCATCAGTGAAGCGACAGAGAATCAGCCCCAGCATTTT.

This rearrangement joins TRBV11-3 to TRBJ2-7; D is uncertain. V was clipped by 3 bases and J by 6 bases, with 12 bases between them. This CDR3 spans 13 amino acids. In germline, CDR1 is SGHNT, CDR2 YENEEA. This CDR3 is CASSFGSRFEQYF. The CDR3 DNA sequence: TGTGCCAGCAGCTTTGGGTCCAGGTTCGAGCAGTACTTC.

This chain connects TRBV28 to TRBJ2-1; 14 nucleotides agree with TRBD2. Losses at the gene ends were 5 bases for V and 4 bases for J; bases not matched to a gene: 4. The CDR3 is 16 residues long. Germline V CDR1 and CDR2: MDHEN, SYDVKM. The CDR3 DNA sequence: TGTGCCAGCAGTCCGAGACTAGCGGGGGGGTACAATGAGCAGTTCTTC. This codes for CASSPRLAGGYNEQFF.

The rearrangement uses TRBV7-2 and TRBJ1-1; 7 positions match TRBD1. From germline, CDR1 is SGHTA and CDR2 FQGNSA. After removal of 5 bases from V and 4 bases from J, the junction contained 4 bases not matched to a gene. The CDR3 is 13 residues long. CDR3: CASSPGQLTEAFF. The CDR3 region has the DNA TGTGCCAGCAGCCCGGGACAGCTCACTGAAGCTTTCTTT.

This sequence joins TRBV6-5 and TRBJ2-2; D is ambiguous. CDR1 is MNHEY, CDR2 SVGAGI, per germline. V was shortened by 5 bases and J by 7 bases, with 11 bases between the two germline ends. There are 13 residues in the CDR3. The DNA of the CDR3 is TGTGCCAGCAGTCGGACGGCCGGCGGGGAGCTGTTTTTT. The encoded protein is CASSRTAGGELFF.

The V call is TRBV29-1, the J call TRBJ2-5; D is uncertain. Looked up from germline, CDR1 is SQVTM and CDR2 is ANQGSEA. Deletions cut 4 bases from V and 2 bases from J, with 11 bases between. CDR3 size: 13 residues. As DNA, the CDR3 is TGCAGCGTTGCTCGGCATCTACAAGAGACCCAGTACTTC. It codes for CSVARHLQETQYF.

The rearrangement uses TRBV10-3 and TRBJ2-3; 9 nucleotides match TRBD1. The CDR3 consists of 17 residues. V trimming: 3 bases; J trimming: 3 bases; junction bases outside the gene matches: 10. The germline CDR1 and CDR2 sequences are ENHRY and SYGVKD. The CDR3 nucleotides are TGTGCCATCAGTGATCCTAGGACAGGGGTCAGTACAGATACGCAGTATTTT. It codes for CAISDPRTGVSTDTQYF.

In this sample, this clone turned up a few times. This sequence joins TRBV7-2 and TRBJ1-3; D is uncertain. Germline V gene data show CDR1 as SGHTA and CDR2 as FQGNSA. The CDR3 covers 15 residues. The germline V and J ends were trimmed by 0 bases and 0 bases, with 6 bases remaining between them. The CDR3 DNA reads TGTGCCAGCAGCTTAGCTTATGCCTCTGGAAACACCATATATTTT. Its protein product is CASSLAYASGNTIYF. The whole variable domain, filled in from reference TRBV7-2 and TRBJ1-3, reads GAGVSQSPSNKVTEKGKDVELRCDPISGHTALYWYRQSLGQGLEFLIYFQGNSAPDKSGLPSDRFSAERTGGSVSTLTIQRTQQEDSAVYLCASSLAYASGNTIYFGEGSWLTVV.

This chain uses TRBV18 with TRBJ2-5, with D possibly TRBD2 on 6 matching bases. Germline values: CDR1 KGHSH, CDR2 LQKENI. The ends were cut back, 10 bases at V and 4 bases at J, with 16 bases in the middle. There are 13 residues in the CDR3. The CDR3 sequence is CATGEGSGETQYF. The CDR3 DNA reads as TGTGCCACGGGAGAGGGGTCAGGAGAGACCCAGTACTTC.

Written as DNA, the CDR3 is TGTGCCAGCAGTTTGACTCTCAATGAGCAGTTCTTC. Translation: CASSLTLNEQFF. The V gene is TRBV28, the J gene TRBJ2-1, with D unresolved. The germline gives CDR1 MDHEN, CDR2 SYDVKM. The CDR3 totals 12 residues. Deletions cut 3 bases from V and 6 bases from J, with 6 bases between. Filled out from reference TRBV28 and TRBJ2-1, the complete variable domain reads DVKVTQSSRYLVKRTGEKVFLECVQDMDHENMFWYRQDPGLGLRLIYFSYDVKMKEKGDIPEGYSVSREKKERFSLILESASTNQTSMYLCASSLTLNEQFFGPGTRLTVL.

J is TRBJ2-7 and V is TRBV6-1; D remains ambiguous. Germline V lookup: CDR1 MNHNS, CDR2 SASEGT. The CDR3 loop spans 14 amino acids. V lost 0 bases to trimming and J lost 1 base, with 7 bases between them. Here the CDR3 DNA reads TGTGCCAGCAGTGAAGCGCAATTATCCTACGAGCAGTACTTC. It translates to CASSEAQLSYEQYF.

The J gene is TRBJ2-5, the V gene TRBV18; 7 bases match TRBD1. The CDR3 is 14 amino acids. Germline V gene sequence: CDR1 KGHSH, CDR2 LQKENI. V lost 3 bases to trimming and J lost 1 base; unmatched junction nucleotides: 2. CDR3 in DNA: TGTGCCAGCTCACCGGGGACAGCCCAAGAGACCCAGTACTTC. Translating it yields CASSPGTAQETQYF.

The V gene is TRBV28, the J gene TRBJ2-7; D gene unclear. The CDR3 has 12 amino acids. The germline gives CDR1 MDHEN, CDR2 SYDVKM. V lost 2 bases to trimming and J lost 0 bases, with 2 bases between them. CDR3 DNA: TGTGCCAGCAGTTTAAGCTCCTACGAGCAGTACTTC. It codes for CASSLSSYEQYF.

V and J are TRBV6-1 and TRBJ1-5, with TRBD1 matching 7 bases. Germline-derived CDR1 and CDR2 are MNHNS and SASEGT. The CDR3 runs to 15 residues. V lost 0 bases to trimming and J lost 6 bases; unmatched junction nucleotides: 5. The CDR3 reads CASSEAGGGAQPQHF. Here the CDR3 DNA reads TGTGCCAGCAGTGAAGCAGGAGGGGGCGCTCAGCCCCAGCATTTT.

This rearrangement joins TRBV28 to TRBJ2-5, with D tentatively TRBD1 (5 bases). Trimming removed 3 bases at V and 4 bases at J, with 12 bases between. CDR1 and CDR2 (germline): MDHEN, SYDVKM. The CDR3 loop spans 14 amino acids. The DNA for the CDR3 is TGTGCCAGCAGTTTCCAGGATACAGGAGAGACCCAGTACTTC. This encodes CASSFQDTGETQYF.

This chain connects TRBV19 to TRBJ2-3, with 13 bases matching TRBD2. V shed 9 bases, J shed 2 bases, and the junction held 20 bases outside the gene matches. The CDR3 length is 20 residues. Per germline, CDR1 LNHDA and CDR2 SQIVND (reference sequence). CDR3 sequence: CASSGLAGALVDSYTDTQYF. The CDR3 DNA sequence: TGTGCCAGCTCCGGACTAGCGGGGGCCCTGGTGGACAGCTACACAGATACGCAGTATTTT.

The chain recombines TRBV5-4 with TRBJ1-5; D gene uncertain. Trimming took 0 bases from V and 4 from J, leaving 8 bases between them. Germline V gene sequence: CDR1 SGHNT, CDR2 YYREEE (reference sequence). The CDR3 covers 14 residues. Here the CDR3 reads CASSLGGLNQPQHF. The CDR3 DNA reads as TGTGCCAGCAGCTTGGGTGGCCTAAATCAGCCCCAGCATTTT.

V gene TRBV5-1 combines with J gene TRBJ2-3, with D unresolved. The CDR3 runs to 15 residues. Trimming stripped 6 bases from V and 6 bases from J, with 20 bases between. CDR1 is SGHRS and CDR2 is YFSETQ in the germline V gene. This CDR3 is CASTDAGYPTDTQYF. DNA of the CDR3: TGCGCCAGCACCGATGCAGGATACCCGACGGATACGCAGTATTTT.

This chain connects TRBV6-5 to TRBJ1-6; no firm D call. The CDR3 runs 14 residues. Per germline, CDR1 MNHEY and CDR2 SVGAGI. V gave up 2 bases and J gave up 5 bases, with 7 bases separating them. CDR3 loop: CASSYRTDNSPLHF. The DNA of the CDR3 is TGTGCCAGCAGTTACAGGACGGATAATTCACCCCTCCACTTT.

CDR3 sequence (DNA): TGTGCCAGCAGCCGGGACGGACGCGTAGATACGCAGTATTTT. This codes for CASSRDGRVDTQYF. V is TRBV14 and J is TRBJ2-3, with D perhaps matching TRBD1 or TRBD2 (5 bases each). Trimming shortened V by 4 bases and J by 5 bases, and 13 bases separated the two germline ends. The CDR3 is 14 residues long. Germline values: CDR1 SGHDN, CDR2 FVKESK.

Worth noting for this clone: One end of the junction is discordant with germline, which a read error may explain. J is TRBJ1-5 and V is TRBV29-1, with no clear D. The CDR3 loop spans 14 amino acids. Germline CDR1 is SQVTM and CDR2 is ANQGSEA. The CDR3 DNA reads TGCAGCGTTGCCGAAGGGTATAGCAATCAACCCCAGCATTTT. Translated, it gives CSVAEGYSNQPQHF. The full variable domain, in which reference TRBV29-1 and TRBJ1-5 provide the parts outside the CDR3, is SAVISQKPSRDICQRGTSLTIQCQVDSQVTMMFWYRQQPGQSLTLIATANQGSEATYESGFVIDKFPISRPNLTFSTLTVSNMSPEDSSIYLCSVAEGYSNQPQHFGDGTRLSIL.